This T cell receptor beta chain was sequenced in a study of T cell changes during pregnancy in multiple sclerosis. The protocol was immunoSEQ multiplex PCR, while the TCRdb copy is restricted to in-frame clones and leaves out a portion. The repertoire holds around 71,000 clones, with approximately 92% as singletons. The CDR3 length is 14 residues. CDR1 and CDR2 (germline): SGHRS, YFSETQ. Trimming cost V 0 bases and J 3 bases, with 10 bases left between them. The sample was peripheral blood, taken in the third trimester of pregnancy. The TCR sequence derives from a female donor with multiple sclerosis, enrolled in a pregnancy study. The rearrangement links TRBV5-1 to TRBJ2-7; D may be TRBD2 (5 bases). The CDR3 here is CASSLVGAFYEQYF. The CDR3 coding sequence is TGCGCCAGCAGCTTGGTGGGAGCTTTCTACGAGCAGTACTTC.